The sequence of this TCR beta chain was determined in a study of blood T cell repertoires in COVID-19. On the study more broadly: PBMCs, B-cell-depleted T cells, or T cells provided the cDNA or gDNA that made up the material.

Germline CDR1 is DFQATT and CDR2 is SNEGSKA (reference sequence). CDR3 length: 9 amino acids. Libraries were prepared by immunoSEQ multiplex PCR; TCRdb keeps only in-frame clonotypes and omits some of them. The data hold roughly 100,000 clones, with about 91% observed a single time. A word on this clone: At one end, the junction sequence differs from germline, possibly due to a read error.

The TCR sequence derives from a man aged 18 to 30 with acute or convalescent COVID-19. Sequencing was carried out using peripheral blood. V is TRBV20-1 and J is TRBJ2-5, with D possibly TRBD1 on 7 matching bases. The CDR3 DNA follows: TGCAGTGCTGGCGGGACAGCGAACTTC. Translating gives CSAGGTANF.